This T cell receptor beta chain was recovered during a study of immune evolution from preneoplasia to lung adenocarcinoma. Study results and caveats: Clonality was highest in normal lung, lower in later-stage lesions apparently. From normal lung to invasive adenocarcinoma, top clone frequencies appeared to decrease. T cell clonality was higher in KRAS-mutant than EGFR-mutant or wild-type nodules.

V was trimmed by 0 bases and J by 4 bases, leaving 10 bases between them. The CDR3 spans 14 residues. Germline-derived CDR1 and CDR2 are GTSNPN and SVGIG (reference sequence). Clones were read by immunoSEQ multiplex PCR, and TCRdb kept only the in-frame ones, dropping some. The table includes several thousand clones, over 60% detected once. Histologic diagnosis was independently verified by two lung pathologists. This clone was seen a single time. Antigen: not known. Sample: FFPE lung adenocarcinoma in situ tissue. The TCR originated in a person aged 60-80 years with lung adenocarcinoma. V and J are TRBV30 and TRBJ1-5; D call uncertain. CDR3 amino acids: CAWSVPLPNQPQHF. The CDR3 nucleotides read TGTGCCTGGAGTGTCCCCCTGCCTAATCAGCCCCAGCATTTT. Complete variable domain (other parts from reference TRBV30 and TRBJ1-5): SQTIHQWPATLVQPVGSPLSLECTVEGTSNPNLYWYRQAAGRGLQLLFYSVGIGQISSEVPQNLSASRPQDRQFILSSKKLLLSDSGFYLCAWSVPLPNQPQHFGDGTRLSIL.